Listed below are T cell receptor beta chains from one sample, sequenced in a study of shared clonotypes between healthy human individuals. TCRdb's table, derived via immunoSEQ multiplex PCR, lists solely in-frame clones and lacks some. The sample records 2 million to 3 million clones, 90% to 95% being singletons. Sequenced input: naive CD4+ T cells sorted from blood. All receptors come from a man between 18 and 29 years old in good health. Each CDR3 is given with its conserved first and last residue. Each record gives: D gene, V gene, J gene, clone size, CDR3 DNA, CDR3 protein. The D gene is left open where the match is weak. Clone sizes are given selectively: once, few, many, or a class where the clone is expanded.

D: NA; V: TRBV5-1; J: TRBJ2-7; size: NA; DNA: TGCGCCAGCAGCTTAACCGTGGGTCCCTACGAGCAGTACTTC; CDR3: CASSLTVGPYEQYF
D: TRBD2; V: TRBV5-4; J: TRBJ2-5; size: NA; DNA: TGTGCCAGCAGCTCCAGGACTAGCGTGGAGACCCAGTACTTC; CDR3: CASSSRTSVETQYF
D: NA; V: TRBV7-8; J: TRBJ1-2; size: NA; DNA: TGTGCCAGCAGCCCCTACAGGCAATTTGACTATGGCTACACCTTC; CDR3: CASSPYRQFDYGYTF
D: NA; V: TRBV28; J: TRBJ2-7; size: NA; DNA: TGTGCCAGCAGTTCCCCAGGGCGGGGGCCGGGGAACGAGCAGTACTTC; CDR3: CASSSPGRGPGNEQYF
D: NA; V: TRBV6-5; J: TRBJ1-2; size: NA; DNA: TGTGCCAGCAGTTACTCCGGGTCATCTACTGGAGGCTACACCTTC; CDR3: CASSYSGSSTGGYTF
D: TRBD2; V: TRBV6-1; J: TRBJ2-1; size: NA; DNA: TGTGCCAGCAGTGAAGCAGGACTAGCGAACAATGAGCAGTTCTTC; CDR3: CASSEAGLANNEQFF
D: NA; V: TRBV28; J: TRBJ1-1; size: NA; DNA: TGTGCCAGCAGTTTATTACAGGGCGCCGGGGAAAGCACTGAAGCTTTCTTT; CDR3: CASSLLQGAGESTEAFF
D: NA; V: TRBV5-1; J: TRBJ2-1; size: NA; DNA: TGCGCCAGCAGCTTGGTTGGAAGCTCCTACAATGAGCAGTTCTTC; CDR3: CASSLVGSSYNEQFF
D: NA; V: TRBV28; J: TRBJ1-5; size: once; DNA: TGTGCCAGCAACGGGTGGGATCAGCCCCAGCATTTT; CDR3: CASNGWDQPQHF
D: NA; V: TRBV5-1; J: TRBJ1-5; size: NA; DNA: TGCGCCAGCAGCTTGGCCGCGGGGTCGGGTCAGCCCCAGCATTTT; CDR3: CASSLAAGSGQPQHF
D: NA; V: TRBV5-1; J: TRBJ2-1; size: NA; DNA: TGCGCCAGCAGCGTACTAGTGAGCTCCTACAATGAGCAGTTCTTC; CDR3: CASSVLVSSYNEQFF
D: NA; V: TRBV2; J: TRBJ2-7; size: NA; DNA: TGTGCCAGCAGCGGGGGGACAGGAGGAGCCCTTCCTGCGTACTTC; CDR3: CASSGGTGGALPAYF
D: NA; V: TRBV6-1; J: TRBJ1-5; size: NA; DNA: TGTGCCAGCCGCTCCGCCTTCAATCAGCCCCAGCATTTT; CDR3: CASRSAFNQPQHF
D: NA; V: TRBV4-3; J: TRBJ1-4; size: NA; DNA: TGCGCCAGCAGCCAAGGTCGGGGAGAAAAACTGTTTTTT; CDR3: CASSQGRGEKLFF
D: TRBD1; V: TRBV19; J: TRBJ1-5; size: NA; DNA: TGTGCCAGTTGGGACAGCCTTTATAGCAATCAGCCCCAGCATTTT; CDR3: CASWDSLYSNQPQHF
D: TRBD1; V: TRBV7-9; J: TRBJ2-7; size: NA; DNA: TGTGCCAGCAGCTCCGGGACAGGGGAACTCGAGCAGTACTTC; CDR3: CASSSGTGELEQYF
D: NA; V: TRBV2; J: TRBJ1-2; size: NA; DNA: TGTGCCAGCAGTGAAGAGTCAGCCTATGGCTACACCTTC; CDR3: CASSEESAYGYTF
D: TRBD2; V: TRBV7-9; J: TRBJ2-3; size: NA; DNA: TGTGCCAGCAGCTTCGGACTAGCGGGGACACCGACCACAGATACGCAGTATTTT; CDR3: CASSFGLAGTPTTDTQYF
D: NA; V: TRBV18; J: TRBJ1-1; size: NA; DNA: TGTGCCAGCTCACCTCAAGGAGGGGGGATGAACACTGAAGCTTTCTTT; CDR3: CASSPQGGGMNTEAFF
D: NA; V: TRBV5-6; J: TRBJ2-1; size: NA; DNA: TGTGCCAGCAGTTGGGAGGGGGCCTCCTACAATGAGCAGTTCTTC; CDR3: CASSWEGASYNEQFF
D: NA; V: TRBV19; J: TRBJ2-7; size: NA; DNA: TGTGCCAGTAGTTCAAGGGACGCTCCGACCTACGAGCAGTACTTC; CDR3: CASSSRDAPTYEQYF
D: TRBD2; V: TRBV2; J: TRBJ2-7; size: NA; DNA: TGTGCCAGCAGCCAAGGGCGGGGGAGTCTCTACGAGCAGTACTTC; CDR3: CASSQGRGSLYEQYF
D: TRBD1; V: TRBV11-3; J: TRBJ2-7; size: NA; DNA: TGTGCCAGCAGCCCCTTAGATATCCAGGGACAGCAAACCTACGAGCAGTACTTC; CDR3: CASSPLDIQGQQTYEQYF
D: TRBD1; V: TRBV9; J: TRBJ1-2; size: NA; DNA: TGTGCCAGCAGCGTGGTTTCCACAGGGGGCGCAGATGGCTACACCTTC; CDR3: CASSVVSTGGADGYTF
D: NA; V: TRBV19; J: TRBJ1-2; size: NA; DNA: TGTGCCAGTACCTCCTTTGGGGGTAAGGCTGCTGGCTACACCTTC; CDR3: CASTSFGGKAAGYTF
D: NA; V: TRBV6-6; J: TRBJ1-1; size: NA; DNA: TGTGCCAGCTCATGGATCGAGGGGGGACGGGCAGAAGCTTTCTTT; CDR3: CASSWIEGGRAEAFF
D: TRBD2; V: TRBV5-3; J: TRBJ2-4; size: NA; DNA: TGTGCCAGAAGCTGCCCGGCCGGGACTAGCGGGGGGGCTAAAGCCAAAAACATTCAGTACTTC; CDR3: CARSCPAGTSGGAKAKNIQYF
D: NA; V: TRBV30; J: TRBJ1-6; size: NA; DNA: TGTGCCTGGAGTGTTATCCAGGTCAATTCACCCCTCCACTTT; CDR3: CAWSVIQVNSPLHF
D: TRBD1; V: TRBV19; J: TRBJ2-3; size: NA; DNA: TGTGCCAGCAATTGGGGGACAGGGGGAGATACGCAGTATTTT; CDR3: CASNWGTGGDTQYF
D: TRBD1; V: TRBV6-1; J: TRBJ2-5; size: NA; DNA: TGTGCCAGCAGCCCAGACAGGGCAGAGACCCAGTACTTC; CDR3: CASSPDRAETQYF
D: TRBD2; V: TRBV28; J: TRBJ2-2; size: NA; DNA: TGTGCCAGCAGTCTTCCGGGACTAGCGGGGGCCCTGGATGACACCGGGGAGCTGTTTTTT; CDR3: CASSLPGLAGALDDTGELFF
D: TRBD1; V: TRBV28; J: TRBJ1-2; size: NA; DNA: TGTGCCAGCAGTGACCGAGGGGGCGCAGTCTATGGCTACACCTTC; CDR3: CASSDRGGAVYGYTF
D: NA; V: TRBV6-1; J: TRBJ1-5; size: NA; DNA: TGTGCCAGCATCAGACAAGGGAGCAATCAGCCCCAGCATTTT; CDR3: CASIRQGSNQPQHF
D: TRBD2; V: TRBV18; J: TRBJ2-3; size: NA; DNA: TGTGCCAGCTCACCGGGACTAGCGGGAGTAGGAAACACAGATACGCAGTATTTT; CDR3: CASSPGLAGVGNTDTQYF
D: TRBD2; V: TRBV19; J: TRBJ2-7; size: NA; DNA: TGTGCCAGTAGTCCACAGGCGGGAGGCACCTACGAGCAGTACTTC; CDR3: CASSPQAGGTYEQYF
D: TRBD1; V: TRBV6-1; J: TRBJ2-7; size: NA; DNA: TGTGCCAGCAGTGAAACTATCACAGGGGGTAACTCCTACGAGCAGTACTTC; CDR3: CASSETITGGNSYEQYF
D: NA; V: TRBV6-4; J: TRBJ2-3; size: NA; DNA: TGTGCCAGCAGTGACTCGAGTGGGCCAGATACGCAGTATTTT; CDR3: CASSDSSGPDTQYF
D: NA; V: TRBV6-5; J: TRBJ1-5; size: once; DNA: TGTGCCAGCAGCCCGAGCCTATTTTCGCCCCAGCATTTT; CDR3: CASSPSLFSPQHF
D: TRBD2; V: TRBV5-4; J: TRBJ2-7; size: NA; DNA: TGTGCCAGCAGCCCGGGACTAGCGGCCGCCTACGAGCAGTACTTC; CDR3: CASSPGLAAAYEQYF
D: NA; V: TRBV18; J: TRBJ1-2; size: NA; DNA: TGTGCCAGCTCACCACCAGGGACATACTATGGCTACACCTTC; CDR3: CASSPPGTYYGYTF
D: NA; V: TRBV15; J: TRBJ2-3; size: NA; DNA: TGTGCCACCAGCAGAGATCTGAGTGATACGCAGTATTTT; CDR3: CATSRDLSDTQYF
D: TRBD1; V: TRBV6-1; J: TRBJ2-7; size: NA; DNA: TGTGCCAGCACTACCGGGACAGGGACCTACGAGCAGTACTTC; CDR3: CASTTGTGTYEQYF
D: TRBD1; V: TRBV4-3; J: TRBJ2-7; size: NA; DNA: TGCGCCAGCAGCCAAGTGTATGACAGGGACTACGAGCAGTACTTC; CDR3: CASSQVYDRDYEQYF
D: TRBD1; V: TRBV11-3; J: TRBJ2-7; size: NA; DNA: TGTGCCAGCAGCCCGGACAGGGTAGGCGAGCAGTACTTC; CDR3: CASSPDRVGEQYF
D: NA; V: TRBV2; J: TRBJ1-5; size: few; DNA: TGTGCCAGCAGTCTGGACAGATTAAATCAGCCCCAGCATTTT; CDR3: CASSLDRLNQPQHF
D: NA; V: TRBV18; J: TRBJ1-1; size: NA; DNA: TGTGCCAGCTCACCACAAGGGGCGATGAACACTGAAGCTTTCTTT; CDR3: CASSPQGAMNTEAFF
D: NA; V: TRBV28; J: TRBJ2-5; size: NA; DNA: TGTGCCAGCAGTTTAAGCCAGGCCGCCCAGTACTTC; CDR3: CASSLSQAAQYF
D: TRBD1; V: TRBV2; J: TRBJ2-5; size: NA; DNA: TGTGCCAGCAGTCAGGGGGCATGGGAGACCCAGTACTTC; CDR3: CASSQGAWETQYF
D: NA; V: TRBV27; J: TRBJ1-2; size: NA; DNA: TGTGCCAGCAGTTTATCGTTATACTCCAGCTATGGCTACACCTTC; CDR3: CASSLSLYSSYGYTF
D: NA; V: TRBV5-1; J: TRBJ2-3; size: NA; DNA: TGCGCCAGCAGCCCTGGGGTGATAGATACGCAGTATTTT; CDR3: CASSPGVIDTQYF
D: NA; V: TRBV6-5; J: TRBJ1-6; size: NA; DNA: TGTGCCAGCAGACCGCGGGCCGGTAATTCACCCCTCCACTTT; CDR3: CASRPRAGNSPLHF
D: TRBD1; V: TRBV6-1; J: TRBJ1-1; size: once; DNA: TGTGCCAGCAGTGAAAGAGTCCCGGGACAGCCGATGAACACTGAAGCTTTCTTT; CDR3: CASSERVPGQPMNTEAFF